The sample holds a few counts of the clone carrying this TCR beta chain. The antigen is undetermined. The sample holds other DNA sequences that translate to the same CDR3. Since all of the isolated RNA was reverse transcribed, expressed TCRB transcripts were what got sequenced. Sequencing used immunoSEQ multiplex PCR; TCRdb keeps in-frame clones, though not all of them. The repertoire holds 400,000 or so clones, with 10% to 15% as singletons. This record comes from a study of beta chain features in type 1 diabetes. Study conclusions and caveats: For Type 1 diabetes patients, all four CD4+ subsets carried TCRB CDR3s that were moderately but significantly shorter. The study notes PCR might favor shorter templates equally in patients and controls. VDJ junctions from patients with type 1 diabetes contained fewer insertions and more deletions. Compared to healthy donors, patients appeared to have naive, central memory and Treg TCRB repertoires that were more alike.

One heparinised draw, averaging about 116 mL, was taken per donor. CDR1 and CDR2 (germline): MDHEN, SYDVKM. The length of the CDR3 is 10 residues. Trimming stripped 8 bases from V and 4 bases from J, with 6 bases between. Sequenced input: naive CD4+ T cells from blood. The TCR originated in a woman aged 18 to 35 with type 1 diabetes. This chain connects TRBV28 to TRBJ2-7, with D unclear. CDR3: CASSLYEQYF. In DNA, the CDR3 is TGTGCCAGCTCTCTGTACGAGCAGTACTTC.